Below, one T cell receptor beta chain is given with its context. Its antigen remains unknown. The data are from a study of cytomegalovirus exposure and HLA in healthy donors. Broader study findings: Roughly uniform depth of sequencing across donors was assumed in presence/absence analyses.

PCR employed 60 Vbeta and 13 Jbeta primers. Produced via immunoSEQ multiplex PCR; TCRdb's table is partial and in-frame only. Of a few hundred thousand clones in the sample, about 90% were seen once. The receptor comes from a woman aged 18-29 years in good health and CMV-seronegative. Sequencing was performed on PBMCs.

The CDR3 bases are TGTGCCAGCAGCCCAGATCAGGCCTATGGCTACACCTTC. It yields the protein CASSPDQAYGYTF. This chain connects TRBV5-4 to TRBJ1-2; no reliable D call. Germline loops: CDR1 SGHNT, CDR2 YYREEE (reference sequence). V was shortened by 4 bases and J by 4 bases, with 11 bases between the two germline ends. The CDR3 sequence is 13 residues long.